Here is one T cell receptor beta chain with its context. This CDR3 has 15 amino acids. Trimming took off 0 bases at V and 1 base at J, with 9 bases between the two ends. Germline assignment: CDR1 ENHRY and CDR2 SYGVKD. This sample is part of a study of control samples from healthy donors and cancer patients. Measured with immunoSEQ multiplex PCR; TCRdb has only the in-frame clones, and not every one. The sample has around 30,000 clones; approximately 94% are singletons. This clonotype was obtained from a man in his sixties in good health. The chain carries TRBV10-3 and TRBJ1-1; D gene ambiguous. The sequenced sample consisted of blood. The CDR3 region is CAISESLGQNTEAFF. In DNA, the CDR3 is TGTGCCATCAGTGAGTCGCTTGGGCAGAACACTGAAGCTTTCTTT.